The rows below give T cell receptor beta chains drawn from one sample of a study of T cell repertoires in cytomegalovirus infection. Their antigens are not known. TCRdb processed the reads anew with MiXCR; each CDR3 protein has one entry. This sample has some 220,000 distinct CDR3 sequences; less than 50% occur once, and the top ten carry approximately 59%. This specimen was CD8+ T cells from cultured PBMCs, taken from culture after CMV antigen stimulation. The receptors derive from a human donor in good health (CMV status not recorded). Some clones in this sample may be carry-over from other donors' samples. Both conserved end residues are part of each CDR3. The order of the fields is CDR3 protein, CDR3 DNA, clone size, J gene, V gene, D gene, CDR3 length. The D gene is left open where the match is weak. For some rows the clone size is stated as once, few or many, or as a class when expanded; others skip it.

CSAREPTGLAVPSYNEQFF	TGCAGTGCTAGAGAACCAACCGGACTAGCGGTCCCGTCCTACAATGAGCAGTTCTTC	-	TRBJ2-1	TRBV20-1	TRBD2	19
CASSLRGPYNEQFF	TGTGCCAGCAGTTTGAGGGGACCCTACAATGAGCAGTTCTTC	-	TRBJ2-1	TRBV27	-	14
CASNSPRTGGYNEQFF	TGTGCCAGCAATTCCCCTAGGACAGGGGGCTACAATGAGCAGTTCTTC	-	TRBJ2-1	TRBV7-9	TRBD1	16
CASSLRSGSLNEQFF	TGTGCCAGCAGTTTAAGGAGCGGGAGTCTCAATGAGCAGTTCTTC	-	TRBJ2-1	TRBV27	TRBD2	15
CASSLAGPLSYEQYF	TGTGCCAGCAGTTTGGCGGGACCGCTCAGCTACGAGCAGTACTTC	few	TRBJ2-7	TRBV27	-	15
CSARPDRGGNEQFF	TGCAGTGCTAGACCCGACAGGGGAGGGAATGAGCAGTTCTTC	few	TRBJ2-1	TRBV20-1	-	14
CASSLGGGNQPQHF	TGTGCCAGCAGCTTAGGAGGGGGAAATCAGCCCCAGCATTTT	many	TRBJ1-5	TRBV7-6	-	14
CASRPGRLLQPQHF	TGTGCCAGCAGGCCCGGCCGTTTACTTCAGCCCCAGCATTTT	few	TRBJ1-5	TRBV6-6	-	14
CSARATRTEVYGYTF	TGCAGTGCTAGAGCAACGCGGACAGAGGTCTATGGCTACACCTTC	-	TRBJ1-2	TRBV20-1	-	15
CASSKEGQAAAFF	TGCGCCAGCAGCAAAGAAGGACAGGCGGCAGCTTTCTTT	few	TRBJ1-1	TRBV4-1	TRBD1	13
CASSFGQGDGYTF	TGTGCCAGCAGTTTTGGACAGGGGGATGGCTACACCTTC	many	TRBJ1-2	TRBV27	TRBD1	13
CARSPGTGKTGELFF	TGTGCCAGAAGCCCCGGGACAGGGAAAACAGGGGAGCTTTTTTTT	-	TRBJ2-2	TRBV7-8	TRBD1	15
CSAPSTKIDYNEQFF	TGCAGTGCTCCCTCGACAAAAATTGACTACAATGAGCAGTTCTTC	many	TRBJ2-1	TRBV20-1	-	15
CASSSGVEKLFF	TGTGCCAGCAGCTCCGGGGTCGAAAAACTGTTTTTT	-	TRBJ1-4	TRBV7-9	-	12
CASQGRNTGELFF	TGTGCCAGTCAGGGGAGAAACACCGGGGAGCTGTTTTTT	few	TRBJ2-2	TRBV19	-	13
CASSQGGAAQNTEAFF	TGTGCCAGCAGCCAAGGGGGGGCAGCTCAGAACACTGAAGCTTTCTTT	-	TRBJ1-1	TRBV3-1	-	16
CAISERGGTEAFF	TGTGCCATCAGTGAGAGGGGTGGCACTGAAGCTTTCTTT	once	TRBJ1-1	TRBV10-3	-	13
CATSRESSGVYEQYF	TGTGCCACCAGCAGAGAATCCTCCGGCGTCTACGAGCAGTACTTC	-	TRBJ2-7	TRBV15	-	15
CARLQGGNSPLHF	TGTGCCCGCTTGCAGGGGGGGAATTCACCCCTCCACTTT	-	TRBJ1-6	TRBV25-1	TRBD1	13
CASSIRENTGELFF	TGTGCCAGTAGTATCCGGGAGAACACCGGGGAGCTGTTTTTT	few	TRBJ2-2	TRBV19	-	14
CASSIVGTSEQYF	TGTGCCAGTAGTATTGTTGGGACATCCGAGCAGTACTTC	-	TRBJ2-7	TRBV19	-	13
CASSPADREKETQYF	TGTGCCAGCAGCCCGGCGGACAGGGAGAAAGAGACCCAGTACTTC	-	TRBJ2-5	TRBV4-2	TRBD1	15
CAITPGVSDRDEQFF	TGTGCCATCACCCCAGGAGTATCGGATAGGGATGAGCAGTTCTTC	-	TRBJ2-1	TRBV10-3	-	15
CASSEDSLNEQFF	TGTGCCAGCAGCGAGGACTCGCTCAATGAGCAGTTCTTC	-	TRBJ2-1	TRBV9	-	13
CSVARTGINEKLFF	TGCAGCGTTGCGAGGACAGGGATTAATGAAAAACTGTTTTTT	-	TRBJ1-4	TRBV29-1	TRBD1	14
CASSASSGGNYGYTF	TGTGCCAGCAGCGCCAGCTCGGGTGGTAACTATGGCTACACCTTC	-	TRBJ1-2	TRBV27	-	15
CASSSKPRNEQFF	TGTGCCAGCAGCTCAAAGCCGCGAAATGAGCAGTTCTTC	many	TRBJ2-1	TRBV11-3	-	13
CASSQEGTSLETQYF	TGTGCCAGCAGCCAAGAGGGGACTAGCTTGGAGACCCAGTACTTC	-	TRBJ2-5	TRBV14	TRBD2	15
CASMGGEATEAFF	TGTGCCAGCATGGGGGGGGAGGCCACTGAAGCTTTCTTT	few	TRBJ1-1	TRBV27	-	13